This T cell receptor beta chain derives from a study of beta chain features in type 1 diabetes. The CDR3 contains 18 residues. V lost 5 bases, J lost 5 bases, and 16 bases stayed unmatched. From germline, CDR1 is SGHVS and CDR2 FNYEAQ. Expressed TCRB transcripts were sequenced, since all the RNA that had been isolated was reverse transcribed. Using immunoSEQ multiplex PCR, the repertoire was profiled, and TCRdb retains in-frame clones only, with some absent. The sample shows roughly 400,000 clones, approximately 13% of them seen only once. The sample comprised naive CD4+ T cells from blood. This receptor was identified in a man aged 25-45 years in good health. The chain combines TRBV7-6 with TRBJ2-2, with 8 bases fitting TRBD1. The CDR3 protein is CASSQRSRQGFTTGELFF. The CDR3, as DNA: TGTGCCAGCAGCCAACGGAGCCGACAGGGGTTTACAACCGGGGAGCTGTTTTTT.